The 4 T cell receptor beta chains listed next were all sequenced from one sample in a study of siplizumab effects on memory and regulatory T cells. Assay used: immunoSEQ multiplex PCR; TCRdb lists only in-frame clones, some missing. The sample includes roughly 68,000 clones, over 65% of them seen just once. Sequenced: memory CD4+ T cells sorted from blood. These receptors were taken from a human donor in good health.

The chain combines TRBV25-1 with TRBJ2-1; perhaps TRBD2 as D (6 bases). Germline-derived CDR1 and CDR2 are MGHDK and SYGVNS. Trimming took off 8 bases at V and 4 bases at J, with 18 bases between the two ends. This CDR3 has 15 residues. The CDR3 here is CASGGGSTMYNEQFF. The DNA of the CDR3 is TGTGCCAGCGGTGGGGGGAGTACTATGTACAATGAGCAGTTCTTC.

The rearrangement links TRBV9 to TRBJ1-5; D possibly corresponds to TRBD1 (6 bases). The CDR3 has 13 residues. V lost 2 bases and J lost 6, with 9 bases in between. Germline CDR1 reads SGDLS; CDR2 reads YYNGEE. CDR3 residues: CASSVEDSQPQHF. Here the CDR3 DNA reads TGTGCCAGCAGCGTGGAGGACAGTCAGCCCCAGCATTTT.

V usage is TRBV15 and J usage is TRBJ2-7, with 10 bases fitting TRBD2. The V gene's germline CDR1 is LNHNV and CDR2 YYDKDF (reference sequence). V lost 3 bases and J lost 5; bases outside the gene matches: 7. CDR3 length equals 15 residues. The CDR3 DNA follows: TGTGCCACCAGCAGTTGGCTAGCGGGAGTGGACGAGCAGTACTTC. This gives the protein CATSSWLAGVDEQYF.

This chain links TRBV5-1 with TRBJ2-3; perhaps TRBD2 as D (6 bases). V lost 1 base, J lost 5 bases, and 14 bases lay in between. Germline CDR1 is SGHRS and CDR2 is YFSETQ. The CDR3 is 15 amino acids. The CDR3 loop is CASSLLTSIKDTQYF. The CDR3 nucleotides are TGCGCCAGCAGCTTGTTAACTAGCATTAAAGATACGCAGTATTTT.